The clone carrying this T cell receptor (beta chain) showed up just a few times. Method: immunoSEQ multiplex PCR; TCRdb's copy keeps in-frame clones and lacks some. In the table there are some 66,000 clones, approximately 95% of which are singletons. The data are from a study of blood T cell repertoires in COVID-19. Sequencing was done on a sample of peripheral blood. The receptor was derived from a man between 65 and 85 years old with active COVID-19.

The CDR3 DNA reads TGCGCCAGCAGCTTGGGAGGGGGCTCCTACAATGAGCAGTTCTTC. Amino acids: CASSLGGGSYNEQFF. J is TRBJ2-1 and V is TRBV5-1, with TRBD1 as a possible D gene (6 bases). The CDR3 sequence is 15 residues long. The V end was cut by 0 bases, the J end by 0 bases, with 7 bases between. CDR1 SGHRS and CDR2 YFSETQ come from the germline V gene.